A selection of T cell receptor beta chains follows, all from one sample in a study of OX40 agonist ivuxolimab in advanced cancers. Profiled with immunoSEQ multiplex PCR; TCRdb holds only in-frame clones, not every one. The table includes 55,000 to 75,000 clones, around 80% detected once. The sequenced sample was CD4+ or CD8+ T cells sorted from blood, obtained in a trial of the OX40 agonist ivuxolimab. The origin of the receptors is an adult with an advanced solid tumor such as melanoma, head and neck, liver or kidney cancer. Each CDR3 is given with its conserved first and last residue. Fields, in order: CDR3 protein, J gene, D gene, V gene. D genes are given only for firm matches.

CDR3: CASSTGQRVETQYF; J: TRBJ2-5; D: .; V: TRBV7-6
CDR3: CASSVDINYGYTF; J: TRBJ1-2; D: .; V: TRBV19
CDR3: CASSRRGDQIFNTGELFF; J: TRBJ2-2; D: .; V: TRBV9
CDR3: CAWSEQGAQPQHF; J: TRBJ1-5; D: .; V: TRBV30
CDR3: CSARKLETQYF; J: TRBJ2-5; D: .; V: TRBV20-1
CDR3: CASSDDNNEQFF; J: TRBJ2-1; D: .; V: TRBV2
CDR3: CASSLGTSLSYEQYF; J: TRBJ2-7; D: TRBD2; V: TRBV7-3
CDR3: CASSLVGDAPQEQFF; J: TRBJ2-1; D: .; V: TRBV7-8
CDR3: CASSPEPGTSGRRETQYF; J: TRBJ2-5; D: TRBD2; V: TRBV7-3
CDR3: CASSVQGTSGNTIYF; J: TRBJ1-3; D: .; V: TRBV9